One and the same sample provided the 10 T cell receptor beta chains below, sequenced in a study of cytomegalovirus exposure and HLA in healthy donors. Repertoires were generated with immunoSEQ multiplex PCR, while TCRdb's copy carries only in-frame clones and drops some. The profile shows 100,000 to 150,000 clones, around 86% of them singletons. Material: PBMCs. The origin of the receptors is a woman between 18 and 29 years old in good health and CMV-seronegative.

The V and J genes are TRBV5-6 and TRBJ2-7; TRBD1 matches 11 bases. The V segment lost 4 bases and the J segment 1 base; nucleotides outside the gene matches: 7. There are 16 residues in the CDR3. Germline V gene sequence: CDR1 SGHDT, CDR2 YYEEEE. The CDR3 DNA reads TGTGCCAGCAGCCCTCCAGGGACAGGGGGATCCTACGAGCAGTACTTC. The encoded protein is CASSPPGTGGSYEQYF.

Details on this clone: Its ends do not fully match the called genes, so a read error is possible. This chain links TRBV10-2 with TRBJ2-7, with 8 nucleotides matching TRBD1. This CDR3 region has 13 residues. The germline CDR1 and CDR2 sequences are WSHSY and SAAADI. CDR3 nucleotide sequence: TGCGCCACCAGTTGGACAGGGTACTACGAGCAGTACTTC. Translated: CATSWTGYYEQYF.

The CDR3 bases are TGTGCCAGCACCCTGGGGGGAGGGCCTTACGAGCAGTACTTC. This encodes CASTLGGGPYEQYF. The gene calls are TRBV13 and TRBJ2-7; 7 bases fit TRBD2. Germline values: CDR1 PRHDT, CDR2 FYEKMQ (reference sequence). This CDR3 is built from 14 residues. J lost 4 bases, V lost 7 bases, and 10 bases had no gene match. The whole variable domain, filled in from reference TRBV13 and TRBJ2-7, reads AAGVIQSPRHLIKEKRETATLKCYPIPRHDTVYWYQQGPGQDPQFLISFYEKMQSDKGSIPDRFSAQQFSDYHSELNMSSLELGDSALYFCASTLGGGPYEQYFGPGTRLTVT.

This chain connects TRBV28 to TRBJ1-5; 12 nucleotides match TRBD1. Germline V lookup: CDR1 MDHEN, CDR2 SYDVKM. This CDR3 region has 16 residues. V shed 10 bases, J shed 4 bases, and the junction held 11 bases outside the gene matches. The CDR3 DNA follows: TGTGCCACCAGGGACAGGGGGCCTATCATTAATCAGCCCCAGCATTTT. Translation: CATRDRGPIINQPQHF.

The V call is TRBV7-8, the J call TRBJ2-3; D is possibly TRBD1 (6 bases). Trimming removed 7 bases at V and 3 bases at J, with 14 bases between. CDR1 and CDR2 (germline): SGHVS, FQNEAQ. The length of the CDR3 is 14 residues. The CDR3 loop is CASTLIRGTDTQYF. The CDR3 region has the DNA TGTGCCAGCACCCTAATCAGGGGAACAGATACGCAGTATTTT.

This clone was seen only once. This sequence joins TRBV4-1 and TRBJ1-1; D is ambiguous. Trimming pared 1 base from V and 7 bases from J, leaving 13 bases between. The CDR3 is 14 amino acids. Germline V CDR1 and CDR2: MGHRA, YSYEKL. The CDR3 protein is CASSQGGYVGEAFF. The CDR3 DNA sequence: TGCGCCAGCAGCCAAGGCGGGTATGTGGGTGAAGCTTTCTTT.

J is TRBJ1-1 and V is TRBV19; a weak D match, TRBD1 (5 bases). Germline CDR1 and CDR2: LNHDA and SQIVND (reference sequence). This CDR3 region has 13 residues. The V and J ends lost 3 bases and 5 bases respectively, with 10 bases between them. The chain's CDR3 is CASSIFGGTEAFF. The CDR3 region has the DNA TGTGCCAGTAGTATTTTCGGGGGGACTGAAGCTTTCTTT.

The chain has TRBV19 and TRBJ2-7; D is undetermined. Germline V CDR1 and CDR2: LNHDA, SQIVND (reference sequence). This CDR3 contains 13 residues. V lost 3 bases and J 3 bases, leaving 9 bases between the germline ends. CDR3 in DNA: TGTGCCAGTAGTATGGGCTCAAGCTACGAGCAGTACTTC. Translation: CASSMGSSYEQYF.

The CDR3: CASSVEEGETQYF. CDR3 DNA sequence: TGTGCCAGCAGCGTAGAGGAGGGGGAGACCCAGTACTTC. The chain uses TRBV9 and TRBJ2-5; the D gene is possibly TRBD2 (6 bases). The CDR3 spans 13 residues. V was shortened by 0 bases and J by 5 bases, with 8 bases between the two germline ends. Germline V gene data show CDR1 as SGDLS and CDR2 as YYNGEE.

The chain's CDR3 is CASRGREYNEQFF. CDR3 nucleotides: TGTGCCAGTAGGGGGAGGGAGTACAATGAGCAGTTCTTC. The chain is built from TRBV19 and TRBJ2-1, with 7 nucleotides matching TRBD2. This CDR3 is built from 13 residues. Trimming removed 6 bases from V and 4 bases from J; junction bases left unmatched: 3. CDR1 is LNHDA and CDR2 is SQIVND in the germline V gene (reference sequence). The variable domain in full, with the rest retrieved from reference TRBV19 and TRBJ2-1, is DGGITQSPKYLFRKEGQNVTLSCEQNLNHDAMYWYRQDPGQGLRLIYYSQIVNDFQKGDIAEGYSVSREKKESFPLTVTSAQKNPTAFYLCASRGREYNEQFFGPGTRLTVL.